The rows below give T cell receptor beta chains drawn from one sample of a study of cytomegalovirus exposure and HLA in healthy donors. TCRdb's copy holds only in-frame clones and misses some; the assay was immunoSEQ multiplex PCR. The sample comprises 200,000 to 250,000 clones, around 89% of which are singletons, and about 1% rests with the top ten. Sequences were obtained from PBMCs. The receptors stem from a woman aged 18-35 years in good health and CMV-seronegative. Each CDR3 is given with its conserved first and last residue. A D gene is named only where the DNA matches it firmly. A clone size is listed for some rows: how often the clone was seen (once, few, many), or a class if it is expanded.

cdr3_nt cdr3_aa d_call clone_size j_call v_call
TGTGCCAGCAGCTTGGACTCGCGGCGAAGCTCCTACAATGAGCAGTTCTTC CASSLDSRRSSYNEQFF NA NA TRBJ2-1 TRBV5-4
TGTGCCAGCCGCTCACCACAGGGCCATCTTGGTGGCTACACCTTC CASRSPQGHLGGYTF NA NA TRBJ1-2 TRBV18
TGTGCCAGCAGACAAAGGGACAGGGGAACTGAAGCTTTCTTT CASRQRDRGTEAFF TRBD1 NA TRBJ1-1 TRBV2
TGTGCCAGCAGCAGGGCGGGATTGACGAACACCGGGGAGCTGCTTTTT CASSRAGLTNTGELLF NA NA TRBJ2-2 TRBV7-9
TGTGCCACCAATCGGGGGGCAGAGAACACCGGGGAGCTGTTTTTT CATNRGAENTGELFF NA NA TRBJ2-2 TRBV10-3
TGTGCCAGCAGCTTAGGGGACAGGGCCTATGGCTACACCTTC CASSLGDRAYGYTF TRBD1 NA TRBJ1-2 TRBV7-8
TGCGCCAGCAGCCAAGTATTCGGGCAGCCCCAGCATTTT CASSQVFGQPQHF NA NA TRBJ1-5 TRBV4-3
TGTGCCAGCAGCCGTACCGACAGGGATGGCTACACCTTC CASSRTDRDGYTF TRBD1 NA TRBJ1-2 TRBV7-3
TGTGCCAGCCGATCTAGCGGGGGGCGGACAGATACGCAGTATTTT CASRSSGGRTDTQYF TRBD2 NA TRBJ2-3 TRBV2
TGTGCCAGCTCACCACAGGACAGGGTGAGAAATGAGCAGTTCTTC CASSPQDRVRNEQFF TRBD1 NA TRBJ2-1 TRBV18
TGTGCCAGTCAAGTGGGAGGGGGCAATCAGCCCCAGCATTTT CASQVGGGNQPQHF NA NA TRBJ1-5 TRBV6-1
TGTGCCAGTAGTTCGCGACTGGTGACTATTAACACCGGGGAGCTGTTTTTT CASSSRLVTINTGELFF NA NA TRBJ2-2 TRBV19
TGTGCCAGCAGCCCAAGCCAGGACAGCAAGCCTGGTACGCAGTATTTT CASSPSQDSKPGTQYF NA NA TRBJ2-3 TRBV14
TGCGCCAGCAGCCAAGTCCAGGGGGCTCAGCCCCAGCATTTT CASSQVQGAQPQHF TRBD1 NA TRBJ1-5 TRBV4-1
TGTGCCACCACAGGAGTCACTGAAGCTTTCTTT CATTGVTEAFF NA NA TRBJ1-1 TRBV10-3
TGCGCCAGCAGCCAAGAAGACAGGCCAAGCTCCTACGAGCAGTACTTC CASSQEDRPSSYEQYF NA NA TRBJ2-7 TRBV4-1
TGTTCCAGCAGCTGGACAGGGATGAACTATGGCTACACCTTC CSSSWTGMNYGYTF TRBD1 NA TRBJ1-2 TRBV7-9
TGTGCCAGCAGCCCCCAGGGTGCAGGGGTAGTCTATGGCTACACCTTC CASSPQGAGVVYGYTF NA NA TRBJ1-2 TRBV7-9
TGTGCCAGCAGCCCCACGGGGACTAGCGGGAAATACGAGCAGTACTTC CASSPTGTSGKYEQYF TRBD2 NA TRBJ2-7 TRBV4-2
TGCAGCGTTCGAGGCAGGGAGGAGTACAATGAGCAGTTCTTC CSVRGREEYNEQFF NA NA TRBJ2-1 TRBV29-1
TGTGCCAGCAGGCCACAGGGGGGTTCGGATGGCTACACCTTC CASRPQGGSDGYTF TRBD1 NA TRBJ1-2 TRBV28
TGTGCCAGCAGCTTAGGGGCCGGGACAGATTATGGCTACACCTTC CASSLGAGTDYGYTF TRBD1 NA TRBJ1-2 TRBV7-9
TGTGCCAGCAGTCACGGGCGATCAGGGCGAACGCAGTATTTT CASSHGRSGRTQYF NA once TRBJ2-3 TRBV6-5